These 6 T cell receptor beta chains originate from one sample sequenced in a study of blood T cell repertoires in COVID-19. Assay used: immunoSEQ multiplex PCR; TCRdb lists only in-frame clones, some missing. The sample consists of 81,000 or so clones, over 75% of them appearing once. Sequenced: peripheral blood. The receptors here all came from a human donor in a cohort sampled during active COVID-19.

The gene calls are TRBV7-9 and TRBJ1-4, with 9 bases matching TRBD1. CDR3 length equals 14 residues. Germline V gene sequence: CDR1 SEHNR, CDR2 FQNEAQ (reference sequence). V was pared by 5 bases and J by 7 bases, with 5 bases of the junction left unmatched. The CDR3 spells CASSPGTGSEKLFF. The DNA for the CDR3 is TGTGCCAGCAGCCCCGGGACAGGGAGTGAAAAACTGTTTTTT.

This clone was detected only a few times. In DNA, the CDR3 is TGTGCCAGCTCACCACCAGCGGGGGGTGCCTACAATGAGCAGTTCTTC. Translation: CASSPPAGGAYNEQFF. The chain couples TRBV18 to TRBJ2-1; 9 bases line up with TRBD2. Germline V CDR1 and CDR2: KGHSH, LQKENI. Unmatched junction bases numbered 2, after V lost 0 bases and J lost 2 bases. The CDR3 loop spans 16 amino acids.

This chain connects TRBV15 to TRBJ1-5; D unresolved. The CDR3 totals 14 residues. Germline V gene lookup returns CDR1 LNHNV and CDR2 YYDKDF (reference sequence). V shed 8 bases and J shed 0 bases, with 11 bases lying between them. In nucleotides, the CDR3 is TGTGCCACCGGAACAGCTTATAGCAATCAGCCCCAGCATTTT. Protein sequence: CATGTAYSNQPQHF.

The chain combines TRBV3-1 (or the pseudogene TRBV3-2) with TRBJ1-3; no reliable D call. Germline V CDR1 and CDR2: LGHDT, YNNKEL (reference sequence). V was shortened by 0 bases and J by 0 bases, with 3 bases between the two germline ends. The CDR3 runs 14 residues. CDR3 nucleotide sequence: TGTGCCAGCAGCCAAGATATCTCTGGAAACACCATATATTTT. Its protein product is CASSQDISGNTIYF.

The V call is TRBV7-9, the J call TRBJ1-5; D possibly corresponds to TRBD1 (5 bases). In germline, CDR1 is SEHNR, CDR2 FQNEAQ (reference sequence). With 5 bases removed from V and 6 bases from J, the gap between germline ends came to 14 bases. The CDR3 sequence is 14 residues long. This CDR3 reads CASSPGRDSQPQHF. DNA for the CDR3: TGTGCCAGCAGCCCAGGCAGGGATAGTCAGCCCCAGCATTTT.

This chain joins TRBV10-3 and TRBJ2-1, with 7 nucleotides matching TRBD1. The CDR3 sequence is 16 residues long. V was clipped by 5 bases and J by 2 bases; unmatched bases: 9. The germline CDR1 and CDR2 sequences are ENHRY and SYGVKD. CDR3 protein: CAISLARGKTYNEQFF. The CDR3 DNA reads TGTGCCATCAGTTTAGCCAGGGGGAAAACCTACAATGAGCAGTTCTTC.